This T cell receptor (beta chain) stems from a study of memory CD4+ T cells and cytomegalovirus serostatus. Single viable CD3+CD4+CD8-CD45RO+ cells were sorted as the memory CD4+ T cells. CD4+ T cells were isolated by positive magnetic selection. Method: immunoSEQ multiplex PCR; TCRdb's copy keeps in-frame clones and lacks some. The table lists 27,000 or so clones, 75% to 80% of them singletons, with roughly 0.98% in the top ten. The germline V and J ends were trimmed by 1 base and 2 bases, with 6 bases remaining between them. In germline, CDR1 is LNHDA, CDR2 SQIVND (reference sequence). CDR3 size: 15 residues.

The chain joins TRBV19 to TRBJ2-6; D remains ambiguous. This clonotype was obtained from an adult in good health and CMV-seronegative. The sample comprised memory CD4+ T cells from blood. The CDR3 reads CASSIVGAGANVLTF. In DNA, the CDR3 is TGTGCCAGTAGTATAGTCGGAGCTGGGGCCAACGTCCTGACTTTC.